One and the same sample provided the 17 T cell receptor beta chains below, sequenced in a study of blood T cell repertoires in COVID-19. Sequencing was performed with immunoSEQ multiplex PCR; in TCRdb, only in-frame clones are kept and a portion is missing. Of around 87,000 clones listed, around four fifths are singletons. The sequenced sample was peripheral blood. Receptor source: a woman older than 75 with acute or convalescent COVID-19.

There are a few counts of this clone. This chain connects TRBV6-1 to TRBJ2-7; perhaps TRBD2 as D (6 bases). The CDR3 has 13 residues. Germline CDR1 and CDR2: MNHNS and SASEGT. V lost 1 base to trimming and J lost 7 bases, with 11 bases between them. CDR3 coding DNA: TGTGCCAGCAGTGAAGGACTAGGGGAAGAGCAGTACTTC. Protein sequence: CASSEGLGEEQYF.

The rearrangement links TRBV18 to TRBJ2-2; 8 bases fit TRBD2. V dropped 6 bases and J dropped 1; count of bases not matched to a gene: 7. Per the germline V gene, CDR1 is KGHSH and CDR2 is LQKENI. CDR3 length: 16 amino acids. CDR3 sequence (DNA): TGTGCCAGCTCCCCCGGGGGGGCGCGGAACACCGGGGAGCTGTTTTTT. Its translation: CASSPGGARNTGELFF.

The chain recombines TRBV7-3 with TRBJ2-3; 8 bases map to TRBD1. CDR1 SGHTA and CDR2 FQGTGA come from the germline V gene. J gave up 1 base and V 5 bases, and 5 bases lay outside the gene matches. The CDR3 length is 15 residues. CDR3 sequence: CASSLQDRGTDTQYF. DNA of the CDR3: TGTGCCAGCAGCCTACAGGACAGGGGCACAGATACGCAGTATTTT.

The chain joins TRBV7-2 to TRBJ1-1, with TRBD1 identical over 12 bases. Trimming at V came to 5 bases and at J to 11 bases, leaving 12 bases not matched to a gene. The CDR3 length is 15 residues. CDR1 and CDR2 (germline): SGHTA, FQGNSA. Here the CDR3 DNA reads TGTGCCAGCAGCCCCCCCCCGGGACAGGGGGCGCCGGCTTTCTTT. This encodes CASSPPPGQGAPAFF.

The chain recombines TRBV30 with TRBJ1-3; TRBD1 is a possible D gene (6 bases). CDR1 is GTSNPN, CDR2 SVGIG, per germline (reference sequence). Trimming took 0 bases from V and 4 from J, leaving 13 bases between them. This CDR3 has 15 residues. CDR3 protein: CAWSVRGLTGNTIYF. The CDR3 DNA sequence: TGTGCCTGGAGTGTGCGGGGGCTGACCGGAAACACCATATATTTT.

The CDR3 loop reads CAWAGLAGVSTVQYF. DNA for the CDR3: TGTGCCTGGGCCGGACTAGCGGGAGTGTCTACGGTGCAGTACTTC. This chain connects TRBV30 to TRBJ2-7; 13 bases are a match to TRBD2. Germline assignment: CDR1 GTSNPN and CDR2 SVGIG (reference sequence). Trimming cost V 5 bases and J 9 bases; bases outside gene matches: 13. The CDR3 sequence is 15 residues long.

The rearrangement links TRBV6-5 to TRBJ1-4, with D perhaps TRBD1 (5 bases). This CDR3 comprises 12 residues. Germline lookup yields CDR1 MNHEY and CDR2 SVGAGI. V was trimmed by 6 bases and J by 8 bases, leaving 10 bases between them. CDR3 nucleotide sequence: TGTGCCAGCAGCCGGACACTAGAAAAACTGTTTTTT. Encoded protein: CASSRTLEKLFF.

The chain uses TRBV5-8 and TRBJ2-5, with 14 bases aligning to TRBD2. Unmatched junction bases numbered 10, after V lost 4 bases and J lost 2 bases. CDR3 length: 18 amino acids. Germline V gives CDR1 SGHTS, CDR2 YDEGEE. CDR3 bases: TGTGCCAGCAGCCAATCCGGGACTAGCGGGAGACTTCAAGAGACCCAGTACTTC. This translates into CASSQSGTSGRLQETQYF. The whole variable domain, remainder taken from reference TRBV5-8 and TRBJ2-5, is EAGVTQSPTHLIKTRGQQATLRCSPISGHTSVYWYQQALGLGLQFLLWYDEGEERNRGNFPPRFSGRQFPNYSSELNVNALELEDSALYLCASSQSGTSGRLQETQYFGPGTRLLVL.

V and J are TRBV6-2 or TRBV6-3 and TRBJ2-3, with D perhaps TRBD2 (6 bases). CDR1 MNHEY and CDR2 SVGEGT come from the germline V gene. V was trimmed by 6 bases and J by 0 bases, leaving 13 bases between them. The CDR3 is 15 amino acids. The CDR3 loop is CASSLWEVSTDTQYF. The CDR3 DNA sequence: TGTGCCAGCAGCCTATGGGAGGTTAGCACAGATACGCAGTATTTT.

CDR3 sequence reads: CASSSVGQGSEQYF. The DNA for the CDR3 is TGCGCCAGCAGCTCGGTAGGACAGGGGAGCGAGCAGTACTTC. The chain links TRBV5-1 to TRBJ2-7, with 9 bases aligning to TRBD1. Germline lookup yields CDR1 SGHRS and CDR2 YFSETQ. J lost 6 bases, V lost 3 bases, and 7 bases had no gene match. The CDR3 consists of 14 residues.

This clone was counted at least ten times. CDR3 residues: CASSPREAGVNTGELFF. CDR3 nucleotide sequence: TGTGCCAGCAGCCCCCGTGAGGCGGGAGTGAACACCGGGGAGCTGTTTTTT. The chain carries TRBV5-4 and TRBJ2-2, with 7 bases fitting TRBD2. Germline V gives CDR1 SGHNT, CDR2 YYREEE (reference sequence). This CDR3 has 17 amino acids. The ends lost 4 bases at V and 1 base at J; junction bases unmatched: 10.

In its sample, this clone ranks as medium-sized. This chain connects TRBV7-2 to TRBJ1-3; D perhaps matches TRBD1 (5 bases). Deletions cut 4 bases from V and 4 bases from J, with 14 bases between. The CDR3 totals 15 residues. Germline loops: CDR1 SGHTA, CDR2 FQGNSA. CDR3 loop: CASSYDSRQGNTIYF. CDR3 nucleotide sequence: TGTGCCAGCAGCTATGACAGTCGTCAAGGAAACACCATATATTTT.

This clone was detected a few times. The CDR3 is CASNSRGSNTEAFF. The CDR3 DNA is TGTGCCAGCAACTCCAGGGGGTCGAACACTGAAGCTTTCTTT. The chain combines TRBV7-9 with TRBJ1-1, with 7 bases fitting TRBD1. The CDR3 totals 14 residues. V lost 7 bases to trimming and J lost 1 base; unmatched junction nucleotides: 6. CDR1 SEHNR and CDR2 FQNEAQ come from the germline V gene (reference sequence).

This clone was found a few times. The rearrangement joins TRBV6-6 to TRBJ2-2, with 7 bases fitting TRBD1. The ends lost 6 bases at V and 4 bases at J; junction bases unmatched: 8. Germline CDR1 and CDR2: MNHNY and SVGAGI (reference sequence). The CDR3 has 15 residues. CDR3 nucleotides: TGTGCCAGCAGGCACGGACAGGCGGGCACCGGGGAGCTGTTTTTT. Its translation is CASRHGQAGTGELFF.

This clone was counted once. This chain links TRBV6-2 or TRBV6-3 with TRBJ2-7, with 9 bases lining up with TRBD1. Looked up from germline, CDR1 is MNHEY and CDR2 is SVGEGT. This CDR3 is built from 17 residues. V lost 5 bases, J lost 3 bases, and 14 bases stayed unmatched. The CDR3 region has the DNA TGTGCCAGCAGTCCGCCCCCTAGGACAGGGGCCAGCTACGAGCAGTACTTC. This codes for CASSPPPRTGASYEQYF.

The chain uses TRBV10-3 and TRBJ1-2, with D perhaps matching TRBD1 (5 bases). With 4 bases removed from V and 1 base from J, the gap between germline ends came to 10 bases. The CDR3 spans 14 residues. Germline values: CDR1 ENHRY, CDR2 SYGVKD. The CDR3 reads CAISVGALNYGYTF. The CDR3 DNA reads TGTGCCATCAGTGTAGGGGCTCTTAACTATGGCTACACCTTC.

This sequence joins TRBV7-3 and TRBJ2-5, with no clear D. Per germline, CDR1 SGHTA and CDR2 FQGTGA. The V end was cut by 5 bases, the J end by 4 bases, with 14 bases between. CDR3 size: 14 residues. The CDR3 sequence: CASSRGAGGETQYF. Here the CDR3 DNA reads TGTGCCAGCAGCCGCGGAGCCGGCGGAGAGACCCAGTACTTC.